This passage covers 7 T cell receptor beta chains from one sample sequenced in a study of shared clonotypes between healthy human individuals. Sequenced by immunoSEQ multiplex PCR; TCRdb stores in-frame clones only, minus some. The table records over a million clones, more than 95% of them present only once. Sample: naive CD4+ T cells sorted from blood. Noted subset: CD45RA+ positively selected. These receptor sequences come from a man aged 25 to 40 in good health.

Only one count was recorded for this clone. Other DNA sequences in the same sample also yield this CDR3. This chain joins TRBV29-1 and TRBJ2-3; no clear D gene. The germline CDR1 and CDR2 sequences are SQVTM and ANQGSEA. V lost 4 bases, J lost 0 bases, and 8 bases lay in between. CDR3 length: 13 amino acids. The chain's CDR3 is CSVGRQSTDTQYF. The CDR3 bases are TGCAGCGTTGGGCGGCAAAGCACAGATACGCAGTATTTT.

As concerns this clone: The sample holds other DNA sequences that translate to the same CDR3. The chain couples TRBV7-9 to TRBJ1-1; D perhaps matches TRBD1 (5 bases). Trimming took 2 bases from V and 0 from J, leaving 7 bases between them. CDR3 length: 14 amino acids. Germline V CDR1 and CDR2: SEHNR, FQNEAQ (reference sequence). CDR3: CASSLRGLNTEAFF. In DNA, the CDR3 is TGTGCCAGCAGCTTACGGGGGTTGAACACTGAAGCTTTCTTT.

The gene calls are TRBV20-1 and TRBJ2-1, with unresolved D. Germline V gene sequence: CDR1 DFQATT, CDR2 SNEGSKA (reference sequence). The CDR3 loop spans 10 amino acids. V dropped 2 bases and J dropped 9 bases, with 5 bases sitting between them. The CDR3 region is CSARLGEQFF. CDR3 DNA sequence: TGCAGTGCTAGATTGGGTGAGCAGTTCTTC.

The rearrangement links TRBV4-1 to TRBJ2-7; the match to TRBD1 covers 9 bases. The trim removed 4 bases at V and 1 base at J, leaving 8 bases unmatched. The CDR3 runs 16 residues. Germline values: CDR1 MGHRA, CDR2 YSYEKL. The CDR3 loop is CASSPIPGQGSYEQYF. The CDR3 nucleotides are TGCGCCAGCAGCCCAATCCCGGGACAGGGTTCCTACGAGCAGTACTTC.

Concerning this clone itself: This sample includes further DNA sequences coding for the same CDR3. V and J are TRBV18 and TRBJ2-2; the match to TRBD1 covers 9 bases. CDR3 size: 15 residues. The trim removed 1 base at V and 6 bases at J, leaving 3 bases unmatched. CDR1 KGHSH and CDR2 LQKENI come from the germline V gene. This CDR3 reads CASSPLGQGSGELFF. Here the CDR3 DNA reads TGTGCCAGCTCACCACTAGGACAGGGGTCCGGGGAGCTGTTTTTT.

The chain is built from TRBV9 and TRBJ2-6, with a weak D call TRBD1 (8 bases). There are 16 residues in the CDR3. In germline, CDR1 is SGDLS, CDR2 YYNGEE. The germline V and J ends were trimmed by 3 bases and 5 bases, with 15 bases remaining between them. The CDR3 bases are TGTGCCAGCAGCGACAGGGGGGGAAGTAGGGCCAACGTCCTGACTTTC. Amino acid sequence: CASSDRGGSRANVLTF.

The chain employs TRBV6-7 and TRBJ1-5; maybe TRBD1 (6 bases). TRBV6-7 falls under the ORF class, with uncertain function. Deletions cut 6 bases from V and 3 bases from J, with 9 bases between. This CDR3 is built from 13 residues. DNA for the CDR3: TGTGCCAGCAGCGGGGGACACAATCAGCCCCAGCATTTT. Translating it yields CASSGGHNQPQHF.